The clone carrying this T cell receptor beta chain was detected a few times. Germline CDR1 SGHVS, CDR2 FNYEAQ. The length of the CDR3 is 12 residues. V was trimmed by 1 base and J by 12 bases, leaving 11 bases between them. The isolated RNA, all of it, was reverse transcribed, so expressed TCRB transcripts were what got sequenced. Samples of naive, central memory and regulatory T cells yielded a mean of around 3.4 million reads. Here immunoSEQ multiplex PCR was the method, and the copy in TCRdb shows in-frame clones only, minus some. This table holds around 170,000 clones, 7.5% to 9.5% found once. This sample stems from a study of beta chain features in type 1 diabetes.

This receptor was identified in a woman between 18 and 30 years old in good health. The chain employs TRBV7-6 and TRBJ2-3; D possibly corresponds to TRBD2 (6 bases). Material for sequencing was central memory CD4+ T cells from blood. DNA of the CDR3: TGTGCCAGCAGCTTAGACGGGGGTAGTCAGTATTTT. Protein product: CASSLDGGSQYF.